Below, one T cell receptor (beta chain) is given with its context. The CDR3 has 16 amino acids. Germline loops: CDR1 LGHNT, CDR2 FRNRAP. V shed 6 bases and J shed 3 bases, with 18 bases lying between them. This sample was taken from a study of STAT5B mutations in CD4+ large granular lymphocyte leukemia. Sequencing used immunoSEQ multiplex PCR; TCRdb keeps in-frame clones, though not all of them. The sample lists about 21,000 clones, over 65% occurring once. The sample consisted of CD4+ T cells from blood buffy coats. The V and J genes are TRBV12-5 and TRBJ2-1, with D possibly TRBD1 on 6 matching bases. This sequence originates from a human donor in good health. In nucleotides, the CDR3 is TGTGCTAGTGGCCCCAGCAGGGGTTCACTCTACAATGAGCAGTTCTTC. Its translation: CASGPSRGSLYNEQFF.